This TCR beta chain originates from a study of blood T cells in healthy people across ages. With a J-beta primer mix and a sample-barcoded 5' primer, a second PCR ran about 7 to 11 cycles. TCRdb analysed the 5' RACE reads with MiXCR anew, one entry per CDR3 protein. The sample carries roughly 800,000 distinct CDR3 sequences, 53% recorded once. Overall study findings and caveats: TCR beta diversity, measured per million T cells, fell in a roughly linear way with age.

This clonotype was counted only a few times. As yet, its antigen is unknown. This CDR3 spans 14 amino acids. V was clipped by 1 base and J by 3 bases, with 7 bases between them. Germline V CDR1 and CDR2: SNHLY, FYNNEI. The chain carries TRBV2 and TRBJ2-1; D might be TRBD2 (5 bases). Specimen: blood. The clonotype originates from a man at least 80 years old in good health. CDR3 region: CASSEDRDYNEQFF. The CDR3 bases are TGTGCCAGCAGTGAAGATCGGGACTACAATGAGCAGTTCTTC. The full variable domain, with the rest looked up from reference TRBV2 and TRBJ2-1, is EPEVTQTPSHQVTQMGQEVILRCVPISNHLYFYWYRQILGQKVEFLVSFYNNEISEKSEIFDDQFSVERPDGSNFTLKIRSTKLEDSAMYFCASSEDRDYNEQFFGPGTRLTVL.